The clone carrying this TCR beta chain was counted only a few times. Its specificity is unknown. Assay: immunoSEQ multiplex PCR; the TCRdb copy retains only in-frame clones and omits some. The table has around 13,000 clones, about three quarters seen once. V lost 6 bases to trimming and J lost 0 bases, with 8 bases between them. The CDR3 is 13 residues long. Germline values: CDR1 SGHTA, CDR2 FQGNSA. The data derive from a study of chemoradiotherapy in HPV16-positive cancers. Findings of the study overall: Functional assays defining HPV-specific T cells used only a couple of HPV16-positive patients. During treatment, candidate HPV-specific clones and E7-related motifs expanded in tumor. Better recurrence-free survival went with HPV-responsive T-cell expansion in HPV16-positive patients.

This receptor was identified in a human donor with HPV-associated anogenital cancer. Sample collection occurred from a patient who underwent chemoradiotherapy. V is TRBV7-2 and J is TRBJ1-1; D remains unclear. The CDR3 loop reads CASSYDMNTEAFF. In nucleotides, the CDR3 is TGTGCCAGCAGTTACGACATGAACACTGAAGCTTTCTTT.